What follows describes a single T cell receptor (beta chain). The entry originates in a study of identifying expanded T cells in peripheral blood. Using immunoSEQ multiplex PCR, the repertoire was profiled, and TCRdb retains in-frame clones only, with some absent. The data contain 50,000 to 75,000 clones, 80% to 90% of them singletons. CDR1 and CDR2 from the germline V gene are LNHNV and YYDKDF (reference sequence). The CDR3 is made up of 16 amino acids. J gave up 8 bases and V 5 bases, and 12 bases lay outside the gene matches. The sample was blood. The source is a person aged 18 to 70 in good health. V is TRBV15 and J is TRBJ1-4; 9 bases agree with TRBD1. CDR3 amino acids: CATSRSTGTGSEKLFF. The CDR3 DNA reads TGTGCCACCAGCCGCTCCACCGGGACAGGGAGCGAAAAACTGTTTTTT. Full variable domain (outside the CDR3, taken from reference TRBV15 and TRBJ1-4): DAMVIQNPRYQVTQFGKPVTLSCSQTLNHNVMYWYQQKSSQAPKLLFHYYDKDFNNEADTPDNFQSRRPNTSFCFLDIRSPGLGDTAMYLCATSRSTGTGSEKLFFGSGTQLSVL.